Included here is one TCR beta chain sequence, with context. As handled by the study authors: Reference gene primer amplification gave estimated nucleated cell counts. TCRdb keeps only in-frame clones here, not all; method: immunoSEQ multiplex PCR. That table supplies the V and J calls and clone size; D and trimming were determined from the DNA. The data show 150,000 to 200,000 clones, more than 80% seen once. The sample is drawn from a study of blood T cell repertoires in COVID-19. About the research overall: Spain, Italy and the United States supplied samples that represented acute and convalescent COVID-19.

Trimming cost V 0 bases and J 4 bases; bases outside gene matches: 8. The CDR3 extends over 16 amino acids. CDR1 and CDR2 (germline): SGHRS, YFSETQ. Recruited during active infection, patients (from Seattle) were subsequently followed longitudinally. Sequenced sample: peripheral blood. The chain couples TRBV5-1 to TRBJ2-5; 8 positions agree with TRBD2. The sequence was obtained from a woman of 80 years or more with COVID-19, enrolled during active disease. CDR3 region: CASSLGRGVKGETQYF. The CDR3 nucleotides read TGCGCCAGCAGCTTGGGGCGGGGGGTGAAAGGAGAGACCCAGTACTTC.